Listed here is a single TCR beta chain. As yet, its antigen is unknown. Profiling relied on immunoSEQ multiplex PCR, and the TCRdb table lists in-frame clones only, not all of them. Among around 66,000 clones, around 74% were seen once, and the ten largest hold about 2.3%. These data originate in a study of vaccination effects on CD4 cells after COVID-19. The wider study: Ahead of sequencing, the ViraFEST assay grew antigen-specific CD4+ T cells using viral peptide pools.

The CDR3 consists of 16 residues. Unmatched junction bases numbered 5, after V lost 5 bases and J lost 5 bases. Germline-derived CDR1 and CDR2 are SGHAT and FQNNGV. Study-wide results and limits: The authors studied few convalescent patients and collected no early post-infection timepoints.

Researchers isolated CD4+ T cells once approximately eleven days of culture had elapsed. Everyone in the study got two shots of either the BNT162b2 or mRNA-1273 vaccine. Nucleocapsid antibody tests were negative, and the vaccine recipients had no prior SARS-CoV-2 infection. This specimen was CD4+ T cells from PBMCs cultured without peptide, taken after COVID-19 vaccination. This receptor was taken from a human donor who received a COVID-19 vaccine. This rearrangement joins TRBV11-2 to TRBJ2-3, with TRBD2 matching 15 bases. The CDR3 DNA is TGTGCCAGCAGCCAAGGACTAGCGGGGGGGGGAGATACGCAGTATTTT. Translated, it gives CASSQGLAGGGDTQYF.